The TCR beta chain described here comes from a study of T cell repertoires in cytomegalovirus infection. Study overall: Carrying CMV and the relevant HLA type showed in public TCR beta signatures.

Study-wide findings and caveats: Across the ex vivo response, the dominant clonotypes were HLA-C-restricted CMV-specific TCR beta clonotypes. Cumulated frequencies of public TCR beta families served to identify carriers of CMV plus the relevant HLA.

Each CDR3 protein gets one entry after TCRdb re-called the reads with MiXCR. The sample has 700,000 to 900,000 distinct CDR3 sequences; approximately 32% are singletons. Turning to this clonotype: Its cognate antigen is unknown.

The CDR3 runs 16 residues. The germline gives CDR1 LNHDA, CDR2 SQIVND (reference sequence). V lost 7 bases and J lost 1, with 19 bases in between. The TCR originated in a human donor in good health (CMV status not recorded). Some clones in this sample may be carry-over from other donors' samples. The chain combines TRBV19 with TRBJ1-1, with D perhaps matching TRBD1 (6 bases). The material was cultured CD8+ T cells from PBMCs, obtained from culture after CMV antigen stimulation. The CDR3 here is CASTLLGGATNTEAFF. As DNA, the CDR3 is TGTGCCAGTACTCTCCTGGGGGGGGCTACGAACACTGAAGCTTTCTTT.